The 22 T cell receptor beta chains listed next were all sequenced from one sample in a study of CD8 T cells in Susac syndrome. RNA amounts of 0.5 to 1 ug underwent reverse transcription with random hexamers. TCRdb redid the calling of the immunoSEQ multiplex PCR reads with MiXCR, one entry per CDR3 protein. Among fewer than 200,000 distinct CDR3 sequences, approximately 94% were seen once, and the ten largest hold 0.085% to 0.12%. Sequencing input: CD4+ T cells from PBMCs. These receptors all come from a human donor in good health.

The chain recombines TRBV3-1 with TRBJ2-5; TRBD2 aligns across 13 bases. Trimming at V came to 5 bases and at J to 5 bases, leaving 2 bases not matched to a gene. This CDR3 comprises 14 residues. Germline V CDR1 and CDR2: LGHDT, YNNKEL (reference sequence). CDR3 loop: CASSGTSGIETQYF. As DNA, the CDR3 is TGTGCCAGCAGCGGGACTAGCGGGATTGAGACCCAGTACTTC.

The chain employs TRBV7-9 and TRBJ1-2; maybe TRBD1 (5 bases). V lost 5 bases to trimming and J lost 8 bases, with 21 bases between them. The CDR3 sequence is 15 residues long. The germline gives CDR1 SEHNR, CDR2 FQNEAQ (reference sequence). The CDR3 sequence is CASSKTEVPKGGYTF. The DNA of the CDR3 is TGTGCCAGCAGCAAGACGGAGGTCCCTAAGGGGGGCTACACCTTC.

The table lists this clonotype with a count of one. The chain joins TRBV28 to TRBJ2-1, with unresolved D. Germline assignment: CDR1 MDHEN and CDR2 SYDVKM. The CDR3 length is 13 residues. The V end lost 3 bases, the J end lost 7 bases, and 10 bases lay between the germline ends. The CDR3 nucleotides are TGTGCCAGCAGTTTCGTTCGGGCGAATGAGCAGTTCTTC. Protein sequence: CASSFVRANEQFF.

The chain links TRBV11-2 to TRBJ1-2; TRBD1 aligns across 7 bases. Per germline, CDR1 SGHAT and CDR2 FQNNGV. The CDR3 loop spans 16 amino acids. The V and J ends lost 1 base and 4 bases, in that order; junction bases with no gene match: 9. The CDR3 nucleotides are TGTGCCAGCAGCTTAGCGTCAGGGGGTCACGGCTATGGCTACACCTTC. Encoded protein: CASSLASGGHGYGYTF.

This chain links TRBV5-6 with TRBJ2-6; D is unresolved. The germline V gene has CDR1 SGHDT and CDR2 YYEEEE. The CDR3 covers 16 residues. V gave up 0 bases and J gave up 1 base, with 8 bases separating them. The CDR3 region is CASSLVRTSGANVLTF. The CDR3 DNA reads as TGTGCCAGCAGCTTGGTCAGAACATCTGGGGCCAACGTCCTGACTTTC.

The rearrangement links TRBV29-1 to TRBJ1-1; the D gene is possibly TRBD1 (5 bases). Germline V gene lookup returns CDR1 SQVTM and CDR2 ANQGSEA. V lost 4 bases, J lost 3 bases, and 9 bases lay in between. The CDR3 extends over 12 amino acids. CDR3 region: CSVVGGYTEAFF. CDR3 bases: TGCAGCGTTGTTGGGGGATACACTGAAGCTTTCTTT.

This clonotype was seen a single time. The V and J genes are TRBV28 and TRBJ2-4, with 7 bases aligning to TRBD1. Germline loops: CDR1 MDHEN, CDR2 SYDVKM. CDR3 length equals 15 residues. Losses at the gene ends were 6 bases for V and 0 bases for J; bases not matched to a gene: 5. The CDR3, as DNA: TGTGCCAGCAGCACAGGGGTTGTAGCCAAAAACATTCAGTACTTC. Its translation is CASSTGVVAKNIQYF.

The V and J genes are TRBV18 and TRBJ2-1; TRBD1 matches at 7 bases. This CDR3 is built from 16 residues. V gave up 3 bases and J gave up 3 bases; unmatched junction bases: 8. CDR1 is KGHSH and CDR2 is LQKENI in the germline V gene. The CDR3 reads CASSPKDRALYNEQFF. DNA of the CDR3: TGTGCCAGCTCACCTAAAGACAGGGCCCTCTACAATGAGCAGTTCTTC.

This clonotype was found once. This sequence joins TRBV6-5 and TRBJ2-5; D possibly matches TRBD1 or TRBD2 (5 bases each). The CDR3 is made up of 12 amino acids. CDR1 MNHEY and CDR2 SVGAGI come from the germline V gene. Trimming stripped 4 bases from V and 10 bases from J, with 13 bases between. The chain's CDR3 is CASSSKLGDQYF. The CDR3 nucleotides are TGTGCCAGCAGTTCGAAGCTGGGGGACCAGTACTTC.

The chain combines TRBV27 with TRBJ1-5; D is undetermined. The V and J ends lost 6 bases and 5 bases respectively, with 11 bases between them. The V gene's germline CDR1 is MNHEY and CDR2 SMNVEV (reference sequence). The CDR3 runs to 13 residues. CDR3: CASSQFWDQPQHF. The CDR3 DNA is TGTGCCAGCAGCCAATTCTGGGATCAGCCCCAGCATTTT.

V usage is TRBV18 and J usage is TRBJ1-4, with TRBD1 identical over 10 bases. This CDR3 contains 18 residues. With 4 bases clipped from V and 4 bases from J, the junction kept 12 bases outside the gene matches. Looked up from germline, CDR1 is KGHSH and CDR2 is LQKENI. Written as DNA, the CDR3 is TGTGCCAGCTCACTTCACCGGGACAGGGGTCTTGTTAATGAAAAACTGTTTTTT. Protein sequence: CASSLHRDRGLVNEKLFF.

The CDR3 here is CASSYSYVGGEQYF. CDR3 DNA: TGTGCCAGCAGTTACTCGTATGTCGGCGGCGAGCAGTACTTC. The chain joins TRBV6-5 to TRBJ2-7; D is ambiguous. The germline V gene has CDR1 MNHEY and CDR2 SVGAGI. This CDR3 region has 14 residues. The germline V and J ends were trimmed by 0 bases and 6 bases, with 12 bases remaining between them.

The chain recombines TRBV9 with TRBJ2-7; TRBD2 agrees at 11 bases. Germline CDR1 reads SGDLS; CDR2 reads YYNGEE. After removal of 0 bases from V and 0 bases from J, the junction contained 8 bases not matched to a gene. CDR3 length equals 18 residues. For the CDR3, the DNA is TGTGCCAGCAGCGTAGATTTACCACTAGCGGGAGTCTCCTACGAGCAGTACTTC. This translates into CASSVDLPLAGVSYEQYF.

CDR3 amino acids: CSAATPLGGKYNEQFF. CDR3 bases: TGCAGTGCTGCCACCCCGCTAGGGGGAAAGTACAATGAGCAGTTCTTC. The chain carries TRBV20-1 and TRBJ2-1; D might be TRBD1 (6 bases). The germline V gene has CDR1 DFQATT and CDR2 SNEGSKA (reference sequence). CDR3 length: 16 amino acids. V was cut by 5 bases and J by 4 bases, with 21 bases left in between.

The V gene is TRBV20-1, the J gene TRBJ2-3; D ambiguous. The CDR3 runs 12 residues. Germline V lookup: CDR1 DFQATT, CDR2 SNEGSKA (reference sequence). V was shortened by 8 bases and J by 1 base, with 10 bases between the two germline ends. The CDR3 region is CSRRSRTDTQYF. CDR3 DNA: TGCAGTCGACGGAGCCGCACAGATACGCAGTATTTT.

J is TRBJ2-1 and V is TRBV9; no clear D gene. The CDR3 has 15 amino acids. Trimming stripped 3 bases from V and 0 bases from J, with 10 bases between. CDR1 SGDLS and CDR2 YYNGEE come from the germline V gene. CDR3 nucleotides: TGTGCCAGCAGCGGTGATCCTAGCTCCTACAATGAGCAGTTCTTC. Amino acid sequence: CASSGDPSSYNEQFF.

The chain links TRBV30 to TRBJ2-1; tentative D call: TRBD2 (5 bases). Between the trimmed V and J ends, which lost 3 bases and 3 bases, there was a span of 9 bases. Germline CDR1 and CDR2: GTSNPN and SVGIG (reference sequence). This CDR3 contains 13 residues. CDR3 in amino acids: CAWSPGIYNEQFF. CDR3 DNA sequence: TGTGCCTGGAGCCCCGGGATCTACAATGAGCAGTTCTTC. Full variable domain (remainder filled in from reference TRBV30 and TRBJ2-1): SQTIHQWPATLVQPVGSPLSLECTVEGTSNPNLYWYRQAAGRGLQLLFYSVGIGQISSEVPQNLSASRPQDRQFILSSKKLLLSDSGFYLCAWSPGIYNEQFFGPGTRLTVL.

The V gene is TRBV20-1, the J gene TRBJ2-7; 9 bases agree with TRBD1. Germline assignment: CDR1 DFQATT and CDR2 SNEGSKA (reference sequence). This CDR3 is built from 13 residues. The CDR3: CSTNRDRDYEQYF. The DNA for the CDR3 is TGCAGCACAAACCGGGACAGGGACTACGAGCAGTACTTC.

The chain carries TRBV9 and TRBJ2-7, with a possible D match to TRBD1 (6 bases). V gave up 3 bases and J gave up 6 bases, with 13 bases separating them. The CDR3 totals 13 residues. CDR1 and CDR2 from the germline V gene are SGDLS and YYNGEE. CDR3 bases: TGTGCCAGCAGCGAGACACAGGGTGGCGAGCAGTACTTC. This gives the protein CASSETQGGEQYF.

This clonotype has just one count. The chain combines TRBV7-9 with TRBJ2-5; D is possibly TRBD1 (6 bases). This CDR3 has 17 amino acids. V gave up 7 bases and J gave up 2 bases, with 23 bases separating them. Germline CDR1 and CDR2: SEHNR and FQNEAQ (reference sequence). The CDR3 DNA sequence: TGTGCCAGCACCCCCGGCAGGGGAAGGGGGATTCAAGAGACCCAGTACTTC. Translating it yields CASTPGRGRGIQETQYF.

The rearrangement uses TRBV20-1 and TRBJ1-5; no clear D gene. Trimming took 3 bases from V and 4 from J, leaving 16 bases between them. The CDR3 runs 15 residues. CDR1 DFQATT and CDR2 SNEGSKA come from the germline V gene (reference sequence). CDR3 in DNA: TGCAGTGCTAGTGTTAGGGCCGCATCAAATCAGCCCCAGCATTTT. This translates into CSASVRAASNQPQHF.

The chain links TRBV7-9 to TRBJ1-1; D is ambiguous. Trimming shortened V by 1 base and J by 2 bases, and 5 bases separated the two germline ends. Germline CDR1 is SEHNR and CDR2 is FQNEAQ (reference sequence). There are 13 residues in the CDR3. The CDR3 region has the DNA TGTGCCAGCAGCTTAGAGATTAACACTGAAGCTTTCTTT. This sequence encodes CASSLEINTEAFF.